Each of the 9 T cell receptor beta chains below was sequenced from the same sample in a study of blood T cell repertoires in COVID-19. Using immunoSEQ multiplex PCR, the repertoire was profiled, and TCRdb retains in-frame clones only, with some absent. The table lists 350,000 to 400,000 clones, around 87% of them singletons. The sequencing sample was made of PBMCs or T cells enriched from blood (not recorded which). The receptor source for this set is a man between 40 and 49 years old in a cohort exposed to, infected with or recovered from COVID-19 (not recorded which).

The V call is TRBV12-3 or TRBV12-4, the J call TRBJ1-2; 8 bases line up with TRBD1. There are 13 residues in the CDR3. J was trimmed by 7 bases and V by 6 bases; bases with no gene match: 7. The DNA of the CDR3 is TGTGCCAGCAGGCCTGGGACAGGAGGTGGCTACACCTTC. Amino acids: CASRPGTGGGYTF.

The count of this clone is one. The chain couples TRBV6-6 to TRBJ1-1; D gene ambiguous. The CDR3 is 13 amino acids. Trimming took 5 bases from V and 0 from J, leaving 7 bases between them. Germline loops: CDR1 MNHNY, CDR2 SVGAGI (reference sequence). The CDR3 region is CASSRLLNTEAFF. The CDR3 bases are TGTGCCAGCAGTCGACTCCTGAACACTGAAGCTTTCTTT.

The chain employs TRBV9 and TRBJ2-2; 7 positions match TRBD2. CDR1 is SGDLS, CDR2 YYNGEE, per germline. The CDR3 consists of 14 residues. Trimming removed 3 bases from V and 7 bases from J; junction bases left unmatched: 6. CDR3 in amino acids: CASSAGLPVGELFF. In nucleotides, the CDR3 is TGTGCCAGCAGCGCGGGACTACCGGTCGGGGAGCTGTTTTTT.

This clone was detected only once. J is TRBJ1-2 and V is TRBV27; D is unclear. CDR1 is MNHEY, CDR2 SMNVEV, per germline (reference sequence). This CDR3 spans 17 amino acids. V was shortened by 5 bases and J by 3 bases, with 22 bases between the two germline ends. CDR3 nucleotide sequence: TGTGCCAGCAGTCCGCGGTTAGCGGAGACCTCTGACTATGGCTACACCTTC. Its translation: CASSPRLAETSDYGYTF.

In nucleotides, the CDR3 is TGTGCCAGTACCTCTAGCGGGAAACTAGCCAAAAACATTCAGTACTTC. Translating it yields CASTSSGKLAKNIQYF. The chain carries TRBV19 and TRBJ2-4; TRBD2 agrees at 9 bases. The CDR3 has 16 amino acids. Germline values: CDR1 LNHDA, CDR2 SQIVND (reference sequence). V gave up 7 bases and J gave up 0 bases; unmatched junction bases: 7.

The J gene is TRBJ2-7, the V gene TRBV12-5; TRBD1 matches 7 bases. Trimming removed 7 bases from V and 0 bases from J; junction bases left unmatched: 3. Per the germline V gene, CDR1 is LGHNT and CDR2 is FRNRAP. This CDR3 contains 13 residues. The CDR3: CASAWDSSYEQYF. The CDR3 DNA follows: TGTGCTAGTGCCTGGGACAGCTCCTACGAGCAGTACTTC.

This clone was counted a few times. The rearrangement uses TRBV7-8 and TRBJ2-5; 10 nucleotides agree with TRBD1. Germline CDR1 SGHVS, CDR2 FQNEAQ. Losses at the gene ends were 3 bases for V and 6 bases for J; bases not matched to a gene: 4. The CDR3 runs to 14 residues. CDR3 in amino acids: CASSLEGQGKTQYF. In nucleotides, the CDR3 is TGTGCCAGCAGCTTGGAGGGACAGGGGAAGACCCAGTACTTC. Using reference TRBV7-8 and TRBJ2-5 for the parts outside the CDR3, the full variable domain is GAGVSQSPRYKVAKRGQDVALRCDPISGHVSLFWYQQALGQGPEFLTYFQNEAQLDKSGLPSDRFFAERPEGSVSTLKIQRTQQEDSAVYLCASSLEGQGKTQYFGPGTRLLVL.

The CDR3 protein is CAISGQGSQPQHF. The DNA for the CDR3 is TGTGCCATCAGTGGACAGGGGTCTCAGCCCCAGCATTTT. The rearrangement links TRBV10-3 to TRBJ1-5; 8 positions match TRBD1. Germline CDR1 ENHRY, CDR2 SYGVKD. The CDR3 sequence is 13 residues long. Losses at the gene ends were 4 bases for V and 6 bases for J; bases not matched to a gene: 2.

This chain uses TRBV19 with TRBJ2-1; D possibly corresponds to TRBD1 (5 bases). The CDR3 has 20 residues. Germline V gives CDR1 LNHDA, CDR2 SQIVND (reference sequence). The ends were cut back, 3 bases at V and 5 bases at J, with 29 bases in the middle. The CDR3, as DNA: TGTGCCAGTAGTATTATAACAGGTCGGCGACTTTACTCGGTAGACAATGAGCAGTTCTTC. Translating gives CASSIITGRRLYSVDNEQFF.